The 23 T cell receptor beta chains in this list originate from one sample, sequenced in a study of T-cell reconstitution after alpha-beta-depleted transplantation in children (dated by TCRdb to the mid-2010s). The method was PCR. Sequencing took place on an Illumina HiSeq 2500. TCR library preparation used molecular barcoding, with unique molecular identifiers applied to normalize quantification of the TCRbeta repertoire. The public reads were quality trimmed at Q25 with fastp and then assembled into clones with MiXCR by TCRdb, keeping productive beta chains. Each record represents a unique CDR3 protein, reported with the most common genes and DNA among its rows. The sample table shows about 210,000 distinct CDR3 sequences, and more than 15% are seen once. Roughly two fifths of the sample is taken by the ten largest. Taken with the paper, the label for treatment or condition translates to: allogeneic hematopoietic cell transplantation with graft depleted of TCRalphabeta T cells and CD19 B cells.

Source: PBMCs, mostly from graft donor cells, taken 360 days after TCRalphabeta/CD19-depleted stem cell transplant. Source of these receptors: a male patient aged 2-9 years who had a stem cell transplant for acute lymphoblastic leukemia, so the T cells may come from the graft donor.

J is TRBJ2-1 and V is TRBV12-3 or TRBV12-4; 7 bases line up with TRBD1. V trimming: 0 bases; J trimming: 4 bases; junction bases outside the gene matches: 0. The CDR3 contains 14 residues. As DNA, the CDR3 is TGTGCCAGCAGTTTAGCGGGACAGTACAATGAGCAGTTCTTC. This encodes CASSLAGQYNEQFF.

V usage is TRBV10-3 and J usage is TRBJ1-1; D is possibly TRBD1 (5 bases). V was shortened by 3 bases and J by 2 bases, with 16 bases between the two germline ends. The CDR3 runs 16 residues. Germline V gives CDR1 ENHRY, CDR2 SYGVKD. For the CDR3, the DNA is TGTGCCATCAGTGATTTAGGCAGGGCGACCAACACTGAAGCTTTCTTT. This codes for CAISDLGRATNTEAFF.

The chain couples TRBV7-9 to TRBJ1-5; no reliable D call. Germline CDR1 SEHNR, CDR2 FQNEAQ (reference sequence). Trimming pared 5 bases from V and 3 bases from J, leaving 14 bases between. The CDR3 is 15 amino acids. This CDR3 reads CASSPRGDDNQPQHF. The CDR3 DNA sequence: TGTGCCAGCAGCCCGCGGGGAGATGACAATCAGCCCCAGCATTTT.

The rearrangement links TRBV7-9 to TRBJ2-7; no clear D gene. V was trimmed by 8 bases and J by 2 bases, leaving 13 bases between them. Germline V gene data show CDR1 as SEHNR and CDR2 as FQNEAQ (reference sequence). The CDR3 contains 13 residues. The CDR3 DNA sequence: TGTGCCAGCTCTCCCACAGCTGCCTACGAGCAGTACTTC. Protein product: CASSPTAAYEQYF.

This clonotype was seen ten or more times. V and J are TRBV2 and TRBJ2-7, with D unclear. Trimming took 2 bases from V and 2 from J, leaving 4 bases between them. The length of the CDR3 is 12 residues. Germline-derived CDR1 and CDR2 are SNHLY and FYNNEI. Here the CDR3 DNA reads TGTGCCAGCAGTGAATCGGCCTACGAGCAGTACTTC. Translating it yields CASSESAYEQYF.

The chain carries TRBV20-1 and TRBJ2-3; 12 bases map to TRBD2. After removal of 3 bases from V and 0 bases from J, the junction contained 16 bases not matched to a gene. CDR1 is DFQATT, CDR2 SNEGSKA, per germline (reference sequence). This CDR3 has 20 amino acids. CDR3 region: CSASPPLTSGGVRSTDTQYF. DNA for the CDR3: TGCAGTGCTAGTCCCCCCCTGACTAGCGGGGGAGTGAGGAGCACAGATACGCAGTATTTT.

The CDR3 reads CASSPAAGLETQYF. The CDR3 bases are TGTGCCAGCAGCCCCGCAGCGGGGCTTGAGACCCAGTACTTC. The chain employs TRBV6-2 or TRBV6-3 and TRBJ2-5, with 7 nucleotides matching TRBD2. Germline CDR1 and CDR2: MNHEY and SVGEGT. V gave up 6 bases and J gave up 5 bases; unmatched junction bases: 9. This CDR3 comprises 14 residues.

This clonotype was counted at least ten times. V and J are TRBV28 and TRBJ1-6, with TRBD1 matching 7 bases. Germline V gene lookup returns CDR1 MDHEN and CDR2 SYDVKM. V dropped 3 bases and J dropped 7; count of bases not matched to a gene: 6. This CDR3 contains 15 residues. In DNA form, the CDR3 reads TGTGCCAGCAGTTTTCGCACAGGGGCGAATTCACCCCTCCACTTT. Amino acid sequence: CASSFRTGANSPLHF.

This clonotype was counted a few times. The V and J genes are TRBV5-5 and TRBJ2-7; 8 bases fit TRBD1. The CDR3 has 14 residues. After removal of 3 bases from V and 3 bases from J, the junction contained 5 bases not matched to a gene. Germline V gene lookup returns CDR1 SGHKS and CDR2 YYEKEE (reference sequence). Written as DNA, the CDR3 is TGTGCCAGCAGCTCCGTCGGACAGGGCTACGAGCAGTACTTC. Translating it yields CASSSVGQGYEQYF.

CDR3 protein: CASSLASLYNEQFF. The CDR3 bases are TGTGCCAGCAGCTTAGCGTCTCTTTACAATGAGCAGTTCTTC. The V gene is TRBV7-8, the J gene TRBJ2-1, with D hard to call. The V end was cut by 0 bases, the J end by 4 bases, with 7 bases between. Germline CDR1 reads SGHVS; CDR2 reads FQNEAQ. The CDR3 is 14 residues long.

This clonotype was counted many times. The chain has TRBV5-1 and TRBJ2-7; D may be TRBD1 (5 bases). V lost 5 bases and J 2 bases, leaving 14 bases between the germline ends. The CDR3 contains 14 residues. Germline V gene data show CDR1 as SGHRS and CDR2 as YFSETQ. The CDR3 protein is CASRRTSEAYEQYF. The CDR3 bases are TGCGCCAGCAGGCGGACAAGTGAGGCCTACGAGCAGTACTTC.

The chain couples TRBV5-5 to TRBJ2-1; D may match TRBD1 or TRBD2 (5 bases each). Germline V gene lookup returns CDR1 SGHKS and CDR2 YYEKEE (reference sequence). The CDR3 covers 12 residues. V shed 4 bases and J shed 10 bases, with 12 bases lying between them. The CDR3 DNA sequence: TGTGCCAGCAGCATCACCGGGACGGAGCAGTTCTTC. It codes for CASSITGTEQFF.

The J gene is TRBJ2-7, the V gene TRBV11-2; 13 bases are shared with TRBD2. This CDR3 contains 16 residues. CDR1 and CDR2 from the germline V gene are SGHAT and FQNNGV. The V segment lost 1 base and the J segment 5 bases; nucleotides outside the gene matches: 5. CDR3 protein: CASSLVLAGGPNEQYF. Written as DNA, the CDR3 is TGTGCCAGCAGCTTAGTACTAGCGGGAGGGCCTAACGAGCAGTACTTC.

The CDR3 region is CASSFPIGELFF. Here the CDR3 DNA reads TGTGCCAGCAGCTTCCCCATCGGGGAGCTGTTTTTT. The chain has TRBV5-6 and TRBJ2-2; D remains unclear. The CDR3 runs 12 residues. The ends were cut back, 2 bases at V and 7 bases at J, with 6 bases in the middle. Germline V gene data show CDR1 as SGHDT and CDR2 as YYEEEE.

A few counts support this clonotype. The CDR3 is CASSSSGTRSYEQYF. CDR3 bases: TGTGCCAGCAGTTCCTCCGGGACTAGATCCTACGAGCAGTACTTC. This sequence joins TRBV6-2 or TRBV6-3 and TRBJ2-7; TRBD2 matches at 8 bases. After removal of 4 bases from V and 1 base from J, the junction contained 6 bases not matched to a gene. Germline V gene sequence: CDR1 MNHEY, CDR2 SVGEGT. The CDR3 consists of 15 residues.

There are a few counts of this clonotype. The rearrangement uses TRBV12-3 or TRBV12-4 and TRBJ1-5; no clear D gene. This CDR3 is built from 18 residues. The V and J ends lost 5 bases and 2 bases respectively, with 22 bases between them. In DNA, the CDR3 is TGTGCCAGCAGTCCCGAGATCCTGGCCCCGGGTGGCAATCAGCCCCAGCATTTT. This gives the protein CASSPEILAPGGNQPQHF.

The genes are TRBV10-3 and TRBJ2-3; 7 bases fit TRBD1. V lost 10 bases, J lost 1 base, and 5 bases stayed unmatched. This CDR3 has 13 residues. Germline CDR1 ENHRY, CDR2 SYGVKD. The CDR3 region is CATEDRRTDTQYF. Written as DNA, the CDR3 is TGTGCCACCGAGGACAGGCGCACAGATACGCAGTATTTT.

This clonotype has ten or more counts. A read error may produce the germline difference seen at one junction end. The chain combines TRBV15 with TRBJ2-7; 7 bases match TRBD1. Per the germline V gene, CDR1 is LNHNV and CDR2 is YYDKDF (reference sequence). There are 12 residues in the CDR3. CDR3 sequence: CATSRDTGTVVF. CDR3 sequence (DNA): TGTGCCACCAGCAGAGATACCGGGACAGTCGTCTTC.

This clonotype has just a few counts. The V call is TRBV20-1, the J call TRBJ1-5; TRBD1 aligns across 9 bases. This CDR3 has 14 residues. Germline trimming cut 4 bases from V and 4 bases from J; bases unmatched to any gene: 5. CDR1 and CDR2 (germline): DFQATT, SNEGSKA (reference sequence). The DNA of the CDR3 is TGCAGTGCTACCTCCGGGACAGGGAATCAGCCCCAGCATTTT. This translates into CSATSGTGNQPQHF.

V is TRBV6-5 and J is TRBJ1-2; TRBD1 is a possible D gene (5 bases). Deletions cut 0 bases from V and 0 bases from J, with 8 bases between. Germline CDR1 MNHEY, CDR2 SVGAGI. This CDR3 is built from 15 residues. The CDR3 DNA is TGTGCCAGCAGTTACTCTGCAGGGTCTAACTATGGCTACACCTTC. This encodes CASSYSAGSNYGYTF.

V gene TRBV27 combines with J gene TRBJ2-7, with D unresolved. Trimming shortened V by 3 bases and J by 6 bases, and 12 bases separated the two germline ends. CDR1 and CDR2 from the germline V gene are MNHEY and SMNVEV (reference sequence). This CDR3 has 13 amino acids. DNA for the CDR3: TGTGCCAGCAGTTTGACGAGGATCGGCGAGCAGTACTTC. It translates to CASSLTRIGEQYF.

The rearrangement links TRBV10-2 to TRBJ2-7; 11 nucleotides line up with TRBD2. The CDR3 loop spans 14 amino acids. The V segment lost 6 bases and the J segment 6 bases; nucleotides outside the gene matches: 7. Germline-derived CDR1 and CDR2 are WSHSY and SAAADI. The CDR3 sequence is CASSHSGGATEQYF. The DNA for the CDR3 is TGCGCCAGCAGCCATAGCGGGGGGGCAACCGAGCAGTACTTC.

The V call is TRBV7-9, the J call TRBJ2-5; TRBD2 is a possible D gene (5 bases). This CDR3 comprises 14 residues. CDR1 is SEHNR and CDR2 is FQNEAQ in the germline V gene (reference sequence). V was cut by 2 bases and J by 5 bases, with 12 bases left in between. In nucleotides, the CDR3 is TGTGCCAGCAGCTTATCCCGGACTGGGGAGACCCAGTACTTC. Translation: CASSLSRTGETQYF.